This passage covers 23 T cell receptor beta chains from one sample sequenced in a study of blood T cell repertoires in COVID-19. TCRdb's table, derived via immunoSEQ multiplex PCR, lists solely in-frame clones and lacks some. The sample lists about 130,000 clones, approximately 86% occurring once. Sequencing was done on a sample of peripheral blood. The receptors were sampled from a woman between 50 and 59 years old who had recovered from COVID-19.

A word on this clone: It is unclear where the CDR3 begins or ends on the DNA, so no DNA is shown, and the CDR3 is as TCRdb lists it. V and J are TRBV3-1 (or the pseudogene TRBV3-2) and TRBJ2-1; the table gives TRBD2 as D, unverified against the DNA. The CDR3 is 16 amino acids in total, end residues counted. In germline, CDR1 is LGHDT, CDR2 YNNKEL (reference sequence). This CDR3 is CASSQEWASGSRPRFF.

This clone was counted a single time. The chain recombines TRBV19 with TRBJ2-7; TRBD2 aligns across 8 bases. Germline loops: CDR1 LNHDA, CDR2 SQIVND (reference sequence). V shed 7 bases and J 3 bases; nucleotides not matched to a gene: 8. The length of the CDR3 is 14 residues. CDR3 DNA: TGTGCCAGTATGCGAACTAGCGGACACTACGAGCAGTACTTC. Its translation: CASMRTSGHYEQYF.

The sample holds one count of this clone. The V and J genes are TRBV7-8 and TRBJ1-3; no reliable D call. The V end lost 4 bases, the J end lost 5 bases, and 9 bases lay between the germline ends. The CDR3 runs 13 residues. Germline CDR1 reads SGHVS; CDR2 reads FQNEAQ. CDR3 in amino acids: CASSWGERNTIYF. In DNA, the CDR3 is TGTGCCAGCAGCTGGGGAGAGAGAAACACCATATATTTT.

The gene calls are TRBV5-4 and TRBJ2-7; 10 bases map to TRBD1. The CDR3 contains 16 residues. Germline assignment: CDR1 SGHNT and CDR2 YYREEE (reference sequence). The V and J ends lost 4 bases and 6 bases, in that order; junction bases with no gene match: 13. The chain's CDR3 is CASSTQTRTGGGEQYF. DNA of the CDR3: TGTGCCAGCAGCACACAAACCAGGACAGGGGGAGGCGAGCAGTACTTC.

The V gene is TRBV4-2, the J gene TRBJ2-5, with TRBD2 matching 14 bases. The V gene end was trimmed by 3 bases and the J gene end by 3 bases; junction bases not matched to a gene: 0. CDR1 and CDR2 (germline): LGHNA, YNFKEQ. The CDR3 covers 15 residues. The CDR3 region is CASSQGLAGEETQYF. The CDR3 DNA follows: TGTGCCAGCAGCCAGGGACTAGCGGGAGAAGAGACCCAGTACTTC.

The gene calls are TRBV27 and TRBJ1-2, with 7 positions matching TRBD1. CDR3 length: 14 residues. Germline CDR1 and CDR2: MNHEY and SMNVEV (reference sequence). Losses at the gene ends were 5 bases for V and 7 bases for J; bases not matched to a gene: 10. Here the CDR3 DNA reads TGTGCCAGCAGTATTAACAGGGGTATTTTTGGCTACACCTTC. Its translation is CASSINRGIFGYTF.

The genes are TRBV12-3 or TRBV12-4 and TRBJ2-7, with TRBD1 as a possible D gene (5 bases). This CDR3 has 13 residues. V was cut by 2 bases and J by 4 bases, with 9 bases left in between. DNA of the CDR3: TGTGCCAGCAGTTTAAACCAGGGTTACGAGCAGTACTTC. This gives the protein CASSLNQGYEQYF.

The CDR3 DNA sequence: TGTGCCAGCTCACCACAGGAGGTCGGGACAGACTATGGCTACACCTTC. Its translation: CASSPQEVGTDYGYTF. This sequence joins TRBV18 and TRBJ1-2; the match to TRBD1 covers 7 bases. V gave up 1 base and J gave up 3 bases; unmatched junction bases: 8. Germline CDR1 KGHSH, CDR2 LQKENI. The length of the CDR3 is 16 residues.

V is TRBV9 and J is TRBJ1-1; maybe TRBD1 (6 bases). The CDR3 has 14 amino acids. CDR1 SGDLS and CDR2 YYNGEE come from the germline V gene. The V and J ends lost 4 bases and 8 bases respectively, with 18 bases between them. CDR3 protein: CASSPRRRQDEAFF. CDR3 bases: TGTGCCAGCAGCCCTCGACGCAGACAGGACGAAGCTTTCTTT. The full variable domain, with the rest looked up from reference TRBV9 and TRBJ1-1, is DSGVTQTPKHLITATGQRVTLRCSPRSGDLSVYWYQQSLDQGLQFLIQYYNGEERAKGNILERFSAQQFPDLHSELNLSSLELGDSALYFCASSPRRRQDEAFFGQGTRLTVV.

The CDR3, as DNA: TGTGCCAGCACTAACGGGGGGGACTACTATGGCTACACCTTC. This translates into CASTNGGDYYGYTF. The rearrangement uses TRBV6-5 and TRBJ1-2, with D tentatively TRBD1 (5 bases). CDR3 size: 14 residues. Trimming removed 7 bases at V and 3 bases at J, with 15 bases between. The V gene's germline CDR1 is MNHEY and CDR2 SVGAGI.

The V and J genes are TRBV4-2 and TRBJ2-5; D might be TRBD2 (6 bases). The CDR3 totals 14 residues. V shed 0 bases and J shed 4 bases, with 9 bases lying between them. CDR1 LGHNA and CDR2 YNFKEQ come from the germline V gene. CDR3 sequence reads: CASSQERGGETQYF. The CDR3 DNA follows: TGTGCCAGCAGCCAAGAGAGGGGAGGAGAGACCCAGTACTTC.

As regards this clone: Other nucleotide sequences in the sample specify the same CDR3. This chain uses TRBV3-1 (or the pseudogene TRBV3-2) with TRBJ2-1; maybe TRBD2 (5 bases). From germline, CDR1 is LGHDT and CDR2 YNNKEL (reference sequence). The CDR3 spans 13 residues. V lost 2 bases and J lost 4, with 6 bases in between. The CDR3 spells CASSQREYNEQFF. In DNA form, the CDR3 reads TGTGCCAGCAGCCAACGGGAATACAATGAGCAGTTCTTC.

This sequence joins TRBV5-1 and TRBJ2-2, with a possible D match to TRBD2 (6 bases). V gave up 5 bases and J gave up 5 bases, with 10 bases separating them. The CDR3 sequence is 13 residues long. Germline V CDR1 and CDR2: SGHRS, YFSETQ. The CDR3 DNA is TGCGCCAGCAGACCCCGGGGGACCGGGGAGCTGTTTTTT. The encoded protein is CASRPRGTGELFF.

The V and J genes are TRBV18 and TRBJ1-2; 12 bases are a match to TRBD1. The J segment lost 8 bases and the V segment lost 8 bases, leaving 15 bases of the junction unmatched. The CDR3 runs 16 residues. Germline CDR1 is KGHSH and CDR2 is LQKENI. The CDR3 here is CASHRDRGPILRGYTF. CDR3 DNA sequence: TGTGCCAGCCACAGGGACAGGGGGCCTATTTTGCGGGGCTACACCTTC.

CDR3 sequence (DNA): TGTGCCAGCAGCCACAACTACGAGCAGTACTTC. Protein: CASSHNYEQYF. The V and J genes are TRBV14 and TRBJ2-7, with D hard to call. Trimming shortened V by 3 bases and J by 3 bases, and 3 bases separated the two germline ends. The CDR3 consists of 11 residues. Germline V gene sequence: CDR1 SGHDN, CDR2 FVKESK.

This chain connects TRBV4-3 to TRBJ2-5, with 7 bases aligning to TRBD1. Per germline, CDR1 LGHNA and CDR2 YSLEER. Losses at the gene ends were 4 bases for V and 4 bases for J; bases not matched to a gene: 9. This CDR3 is 15 amino acids long. The CDR3 DNA reads TGCGCCAGCAGCCCCGGGCCGAACAGGGGAGAGACCCAGTACTTC. Its protein product is CASSPGPNRGETQYF.

The genes are TRBV13 and TRBJ1-1; 10 positions agree with TRBD1. Germline CDR1 is PRHDT and CDR2 is FYEKMQ (reference sequence). The CDR3 is 15 residues long. Unmatched junction bases numbered 5, after V lost 5 bases and J lost 2 bases. The CDR3 region is CASSQDRGFNTEAFF. The CDR3 DNA follows: TGTGCCAGCAGCCAGGACAGGGGGTTTAACACTGAAGCTTTCTTT.

The CDR3 nucleotides read TGTGCCAGCAGCTCCAGTTATACGCAGTATTTT. Protein: CASSSSYTQYF. The rearrangement uses TRBV7-2 and TRBJ2-3; no clear D gene. The CDR3 length is 11 residues. The ends were cut back, 4 bases at V and 7 bases at J, with 6 bases in the middle. CDR1 is SGHTA, CDR2 FQGNSA, per germline.

The chain joins TRBV29-1 to TRBJ2-7; the D gene is possibly TRBD1 (5 bases). Germline-derived CDR1 and CDR2 are SQVTM and ANQGSEA. The CDR3 has 15 amino acids. V lost 4 bases to trimming and J lost 5 bases, with 21 bases between them. The CDR3 DNA reads as TGCAGCGTTGCCCCCAGGGTCGGTATCGTCCACGAGCAGTACTTC. This gives the protein CSVAPRVGIVHEQYF.

V and J are TRBV20-1 and TRBJ1-2; 7 positions match TRBD1. J gave up 12 bases and V 5 bases, and 15 bases lay outside the gene matches. In germline, CDR1 is DFQATT, CDR2 SNEGSKA (reference sequence). The CDR3 consists of 13 residues. The CDR3 here is CSAGDSGTVSNTF. The CDR3 nucleotides are TGCAGTGCTGGTGACTCCGGGACAGTCAGTAACACCTTC.

The J gene is TRBJ2-2, the V gene TRBV12-3 or TRBV12-4, with a tentative D call TRBD2 (5 bases). V gave up 10 bases and J gave up 6 bases, with 15 bases separating them. CDR3 length: 13 residues. The CDR3 nucleotides read TGTGCCATCAAACTAGTCTCCCCCGGGGAGCTGTTTTTT. It translates to CAIKLVSPGELFF.

The V gene is TRBV7-6, the J gene TRBJ2-1; TRBD2 is a possible D gene (5 bases). The CDR3 runs to 12 residues. Germline lookup yields CDR1 SGHVS and CDR2 FNYEAQ. With 5 bases removed from V and 13 bases from J, the gap between germline ends came to 15 bases. In nucleotides, the CDR3 is TGTGCCAGCAGCCTTACTAACGGGGAACAGTTCTTC. Amino acid sequence: CASSLTNGEQFF.

The V gene is TRBV19, the J gene TRBJ2-1; D not certain. The CDR3 is 13 amino acids. Germline CDR1 LNHDA, CDR2 SQIVND (reference sequence). V was cut by 0 bases and J by 9 bases, with 9 bases left in between. The CDR3 DNA is TGTGCCAGTAGTATAGATCCTAGGAGTGAGCAGTTCTTC. Encoded protein: CASSIDPRSEQFF.